Detailed here is one TCR beta chain. Only in-frame clones appear in the TCRdb table, and some are missing; sequencing was by immunoSEQ multiplex PCR. This table holds 250,000 to 300,000 clones, just under 90% found once. The sample belongs to a study of blood T cell repertoires in COVID-19. Background on the study: From the United States, Italy and Spain came samples of acute and convalescent COVID-19. PBMCs, B-cell-depleted T cells, or T cells were the source of the cDNA or gDNA that made up the material.

V gave up 0 bases and J gave up 7 bases, with 7 bases separating them. Germline loops: CDR1 LGHDT, CDR2 YNNKEL (reference sequence). There are 13 residues in the CDR3. Individuals aged 18 to 89 years were recruited from approximately 24 US areas. Contact with a PCR-confirmed or clinician-diagnosed COVID-19 case occurred within 2 weeks of entry. The TCR was taken from a woman between 50 and 59 years old who had been exposed to COVID-19. The sample taken for sequencing was PBMCs or T cells enriched from blood (not recorded which). The chain couples TRBV3-1 (or the pseudogene TRBV3-2) to TRBJ1-5; no definite D call. The CDR3 DNA reads as TGTGCCAGCAGCCAAGAGGTCCGGCAGCCCCAGCATTTT. This encodes CASSQEVRQPQHF.